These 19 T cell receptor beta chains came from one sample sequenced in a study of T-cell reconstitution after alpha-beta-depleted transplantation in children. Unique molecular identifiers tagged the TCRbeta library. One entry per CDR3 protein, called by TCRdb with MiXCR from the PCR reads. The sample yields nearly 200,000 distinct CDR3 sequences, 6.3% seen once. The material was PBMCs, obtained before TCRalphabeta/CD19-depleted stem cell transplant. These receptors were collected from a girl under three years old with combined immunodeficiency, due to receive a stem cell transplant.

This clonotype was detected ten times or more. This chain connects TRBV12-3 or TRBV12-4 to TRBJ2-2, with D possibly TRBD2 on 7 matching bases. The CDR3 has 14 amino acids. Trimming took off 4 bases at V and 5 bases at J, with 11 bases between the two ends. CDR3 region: CASSWRGPTGELFF. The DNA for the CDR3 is TGTGCCAGCAGTTGGCGGGGGCCGACCGGGGAGCTGTTTTTT.

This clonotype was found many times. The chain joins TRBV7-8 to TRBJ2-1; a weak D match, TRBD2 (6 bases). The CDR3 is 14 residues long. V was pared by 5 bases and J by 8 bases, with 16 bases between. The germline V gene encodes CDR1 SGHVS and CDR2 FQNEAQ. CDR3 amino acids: CASSIPRRLDEQFF. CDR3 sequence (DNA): TGTGCCAGCAGCATCCCCCGGCGACTAGATGAGCAGTTCTTC.

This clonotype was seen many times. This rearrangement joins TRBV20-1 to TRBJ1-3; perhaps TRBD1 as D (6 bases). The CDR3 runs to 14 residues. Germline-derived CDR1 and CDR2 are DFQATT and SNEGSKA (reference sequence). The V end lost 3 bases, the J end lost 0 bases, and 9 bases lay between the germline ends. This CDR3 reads CSASGQTSGNTIYF. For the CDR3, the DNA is TGCAGTGCTAGCGGACAGACCTCTGGAAACACCATATATTTT.

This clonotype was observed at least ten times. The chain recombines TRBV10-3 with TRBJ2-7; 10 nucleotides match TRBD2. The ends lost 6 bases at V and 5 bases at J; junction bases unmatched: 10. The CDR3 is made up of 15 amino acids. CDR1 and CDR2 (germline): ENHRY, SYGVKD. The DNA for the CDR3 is TGTGCCATCAGCTCTAGCGGGAGAATCCCCGACGAGCAGTACTTC. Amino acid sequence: CAISSSGRIPDEQYF.

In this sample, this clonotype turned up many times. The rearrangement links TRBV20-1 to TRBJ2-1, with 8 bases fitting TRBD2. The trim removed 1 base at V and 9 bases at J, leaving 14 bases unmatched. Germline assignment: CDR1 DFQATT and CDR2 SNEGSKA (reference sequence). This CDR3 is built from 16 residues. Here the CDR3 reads CSARGPPAGEGVEQFF. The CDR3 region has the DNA TGCAGTGCTAGAGGGCCCCCAGCGGGAGAGGGGGTTGAGCAGTTCTTC.

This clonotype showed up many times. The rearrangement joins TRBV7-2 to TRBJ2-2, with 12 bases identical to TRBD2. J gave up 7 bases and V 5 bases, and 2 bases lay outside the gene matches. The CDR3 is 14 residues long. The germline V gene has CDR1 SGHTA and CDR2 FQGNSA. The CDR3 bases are TGTGCCAGCAGCCCGACTAGCGGGAGCGGGGAGCTGTTTTTT. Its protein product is CASSPTSGSGELFF.

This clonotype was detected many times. CDR3: CASSHRGGARNEQFF. CDR3 DNA: TGCGCCAGCAGCCACCGCGGGGGGGCAAGGAATGAGCAGTTCTTC. The rearrangement uses TRBV4-3 and TRBJ2-1; the match to TRBD2 covers 9 bases. Unmatched junction bases numbered 7, after V lost 3 bases and J lost 7 bases. CDR1 is LGHNA, CDR2 YSLEER, per germline. The CDR3 loop spans 15 amino acids.

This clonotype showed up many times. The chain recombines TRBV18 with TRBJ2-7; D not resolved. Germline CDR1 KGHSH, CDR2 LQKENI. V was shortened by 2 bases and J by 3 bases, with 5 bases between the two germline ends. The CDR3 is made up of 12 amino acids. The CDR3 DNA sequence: TGTGCCAGCTCACCAGCGATCTACGAGCAGTACTTC. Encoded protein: CASSPAIYEQYF. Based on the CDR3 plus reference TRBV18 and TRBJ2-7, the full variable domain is NAGVMQNPRHLVRRRGQEARLRCSPMKGHSHVYWYRQLPEEGLKFMVYLQKENIIDESGMPKERFSAEFPKEGPSILRIQQVVRGDSAAYFCASSPAIYEQYFGPGTRLTVT.

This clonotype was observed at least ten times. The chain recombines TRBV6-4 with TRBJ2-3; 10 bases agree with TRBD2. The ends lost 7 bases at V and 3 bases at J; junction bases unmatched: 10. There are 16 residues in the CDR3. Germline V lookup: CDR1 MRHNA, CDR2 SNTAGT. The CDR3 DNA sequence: TGTGCCAGCAAGAAATTAGCGGGGGGAAGGACAGATACGCAGTATTTT. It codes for CASKKLAGGRTDTQYF.

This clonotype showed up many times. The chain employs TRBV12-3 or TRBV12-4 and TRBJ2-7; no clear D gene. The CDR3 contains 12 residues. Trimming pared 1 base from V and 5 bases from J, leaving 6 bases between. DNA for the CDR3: TGTGCCAGCAGTTTAGTGGTCCACGAGCAGTACTTC. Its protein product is CASSLVVHEQYF.

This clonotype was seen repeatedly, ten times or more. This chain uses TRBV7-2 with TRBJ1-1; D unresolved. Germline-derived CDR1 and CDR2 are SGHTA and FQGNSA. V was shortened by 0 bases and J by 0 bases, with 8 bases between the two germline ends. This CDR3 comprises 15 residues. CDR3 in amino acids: CASSLALAMNTEAFF. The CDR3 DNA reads TGTGCCAGCAGCTTAGCGCTGGCCATGAACACTGAAGCTTTCTTT.

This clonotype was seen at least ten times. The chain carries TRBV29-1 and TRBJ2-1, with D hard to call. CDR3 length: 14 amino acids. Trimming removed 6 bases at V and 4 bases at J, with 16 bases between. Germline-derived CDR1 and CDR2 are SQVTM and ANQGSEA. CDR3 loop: CSVINPLLYNEQFF. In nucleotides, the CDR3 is TGCAGCGTGATTAACCCCCTCCTATACAATGAGCAGTTCTTC.

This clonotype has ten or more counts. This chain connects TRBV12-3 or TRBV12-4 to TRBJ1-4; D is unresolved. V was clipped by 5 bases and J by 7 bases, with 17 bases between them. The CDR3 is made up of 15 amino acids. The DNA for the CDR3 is TGTGCCAGCAGTCGCTCAGAGGTAGCAGGTGAAAAACTGTTTTTT. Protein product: CASSRSEVAGEKLFF.

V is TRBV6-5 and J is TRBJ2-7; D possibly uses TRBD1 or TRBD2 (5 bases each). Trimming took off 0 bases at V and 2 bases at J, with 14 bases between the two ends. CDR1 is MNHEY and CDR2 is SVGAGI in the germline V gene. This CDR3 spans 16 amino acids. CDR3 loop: CASSYSTGTVAYEQYF. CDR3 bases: TGTGCCAGCAGTTACTCGACGGGGACGGTCGCCTACGAGCAGTACTTC.

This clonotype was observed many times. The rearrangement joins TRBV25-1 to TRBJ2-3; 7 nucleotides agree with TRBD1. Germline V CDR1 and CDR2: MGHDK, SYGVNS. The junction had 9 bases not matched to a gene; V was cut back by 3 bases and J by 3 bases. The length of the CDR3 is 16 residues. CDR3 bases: TGTGCCAGCAGTGACCGACAGGGAATGAGGACAGATACGCAGTATTTT. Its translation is CASSDRQGMRTDTQYF.

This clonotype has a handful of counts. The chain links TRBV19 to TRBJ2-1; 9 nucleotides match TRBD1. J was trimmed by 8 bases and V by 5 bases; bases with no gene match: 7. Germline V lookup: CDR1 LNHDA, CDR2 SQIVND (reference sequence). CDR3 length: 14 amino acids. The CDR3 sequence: CASSVGTGSDEQFF. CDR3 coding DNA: TGTGCCAGTAGTGTAGGGACAGGGTCGGATGAGCAGTTCTTC.

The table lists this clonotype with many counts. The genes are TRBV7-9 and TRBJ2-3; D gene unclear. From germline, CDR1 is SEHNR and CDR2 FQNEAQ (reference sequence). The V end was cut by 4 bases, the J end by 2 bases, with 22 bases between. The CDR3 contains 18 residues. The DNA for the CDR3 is TGTGCCAGCAGCTCGACGACTCTTGGACGTCAAAACACAGATACGCAGTATTTT. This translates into CASSSTTLGRQNTDTQYF.

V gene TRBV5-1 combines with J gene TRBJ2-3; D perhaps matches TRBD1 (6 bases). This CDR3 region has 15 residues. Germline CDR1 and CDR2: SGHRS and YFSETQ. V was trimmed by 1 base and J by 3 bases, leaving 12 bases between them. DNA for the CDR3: TGCGCCAGCAGCTTGAACGACCAGGGGACAGATACGCAGTATTTT. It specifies CASSLNDQGTDTQYF.

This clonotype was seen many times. This CDR3 is CASSYLASEQYF. The CDR3 coding sequence is TGTGCCAGCAGCTACTTAGCTAGCGAGCAGTACTTC. This chain links TRBV7-6 with TRBJ2-7; D unresolved. The CDR3 is 12 amino acids. V was cut by 4 bases and J by 6 bases, with 10 bases left in between. CDR1 is SGHVS and CDR2 is FNYEAQ in the germline V gene.